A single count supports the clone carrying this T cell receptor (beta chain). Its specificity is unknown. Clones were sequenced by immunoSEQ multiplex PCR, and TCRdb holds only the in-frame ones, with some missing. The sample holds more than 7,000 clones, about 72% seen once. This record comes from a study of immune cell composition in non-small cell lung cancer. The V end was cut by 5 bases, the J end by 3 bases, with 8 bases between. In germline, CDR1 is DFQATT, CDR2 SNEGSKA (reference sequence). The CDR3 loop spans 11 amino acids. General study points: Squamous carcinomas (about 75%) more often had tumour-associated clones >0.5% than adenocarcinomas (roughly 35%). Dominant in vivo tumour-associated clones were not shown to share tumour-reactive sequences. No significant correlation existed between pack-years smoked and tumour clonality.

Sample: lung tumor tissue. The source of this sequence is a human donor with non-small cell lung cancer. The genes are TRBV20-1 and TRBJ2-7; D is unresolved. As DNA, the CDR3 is TGCAGTGCTTTCGACAACTACGAGCAGTACTTC. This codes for CSAFDNYEQYF.